One and the same sample provided the 11 T cell receptor beta chains below, sequenced in a study of blood T cells in healthy people across ages (dated by TCRdb to between 2015 and 2017). Library construction relied on 5' RACE. Instrument on record: Illumina HiSeq 2500. A second PCR of roughly 7 to 11 cycles was performed with a sample-barcoded 5' primer and a J-beta primer mix. Clones were called with MiXCR by TCRdb after fastp trimmed the public reads at Q25, and only in-frame beta chains were retained. Rows are combined by CDR3 protein, so each entry shows the most common genes and DNA. Counted in this sample were around 580,000 distinct CDR3 sequences; 47% of them appeared once. The ten largest account for about 22% of the sample. The sample taken for sequencing was blood. The source is a man older than 75 in good health.

This rearrangement joins TRBV5-1 to TRBJ2-7, with D perhaps being TRBD1 or TRBD2 (5 bases each). V gave up 0 bases and J gave up 3 bases, with 10 bases separating them. This CDR3 region has 14 residues. Germline V gene sequence: CDR1 SGHRS, CDR2 YFSETQ. The CDR3 region has the DNA TGCGCCAGCAGCTTGGACGGGACGGACTACGAGCAGTACTTC. Its translation is CASSLDGTDYEQYF. Drawing the rest from reference TRBV5-1 and TRBJ2-7, the complete variable domain is KAGVTQTPRYLIKTRGQQVTLSCSPISGHRSVSWYQQTPGQGLQFLFEYFSETQRNKGNFPGRFSGRQFSNSRSEMNVSTLELGDSALYLCASSLDGTDYEQYFGPGTRLTVT.

The chain employs TRBV9 and TRBJ2-3, with a tentative D call TRBD1 (6 bases). This CDR3 comprises 17 residues. V was clipped by 4 bases and J by 5 bases, with 23 bases between them. CDR1 is SGDLS, CDR2 YYNGEE, per germline. For the CDR3, the DNA is TGTGCCAGCAGCATCGAAGGAGGTGAGAGGGGGAGAGATACGCAGTATTTT. Translation: CASSIEGGERGRDTQYF.

The CDR3 region has the DNA TGTGCCAGCAGTCCCCATGGGACTAGCGGGCTTTACAATGAGCAGTTCTTC. It is translated as CASSPHGTSGLYNEQFF. The rearrangement links TRBV27 to TRBJ2-1; 12 nucleotides align to TRBD2. The CDR3 is 17 residues long. From germline, CDR1 is MNHEY and CDR2 SMNVEV (reference sequence). Trimming removed 5 bases from V and 4 bases from J; junction bases left unmatched: 9.

This sequence joins TRBV20-1 and TRBJ1-5; 7 bases are a match to TRBD1. The CDR3 sequence is 16 residues long. The germline V gene encodes CDR1 DFQATT and CDR2 SNEGSKA (reference sequence). The trim removed 3 bases at V and 11 bases at J, leaving 19 bases unmatched. The CDR3, as DNA: TGCAGTGCTAGTCCTTTTACAGGGGACCCCTCCTTTTCCCAGCATTTT. This sequence encodes CSASPFTGDPSFSQHF.

In its sample, this clonotype was seen a few times. This chain uses TRBV10-3 with TRBJ2-1; TRBD2 agrees at 12 bases. The germline V gene has CDR1 ENHRY and CDR2 SYGVKD. V lost 4 bases, J lost 6 bases, and 4 bases stayed unmatched. This CDR3 is built from 15 residues. DNA of the CDR3: TGTGCCATCAGTGGACTAGCGGGGGACCTCAATGAGCAGTTCTTC. This sequence encodes CAISGLAGDLNEQFF.

The chain couples TRBV7-3 to TRBJ2-1, with D possibly TRBD2 on 5 matching bases. Germline CDR1 reads SGHTA; CDR2 reads FQGTGA. Trimming removed 2 bases from V and 4 bases from J, with 12 bases in between. This CDR3 has 15 residues. The CDR3 reads CASSLGPGIYNEQFF. The CDR3 bases are TGTGCCAGCAGCTTAGGGCCGGGGATTTACAATGAGCAGTTCTTC.

The gene calls are TRBV14 and TRBJ2-7; TRBD1 is a possible D gene (5 bases). The J call may not be correct, given that the DNA end is closer to TRBJ2-5. The CDR3 has 14 residues. Germline values: CDR1 SGHDN, CDR2 FVKESK. DNA of the CDR3: TGTGCCAGCAGCCACAAGACAGTGCGGGAGACCCAGTACTTC. As protein: CASSHKTVRETQYF.

A few counts support this clonotype. The rearrangement joins TRBV24-1 to TRBJ1-2; no clear D. Germline CDR1 reads KGHDR; CDR2 reads SFDVKD. V gave up 3 bases and J gave up 8 bases, with 18 bases separating them. CDR3 length: 15 amino acids. The CDR3 DNA sequence: TGTGCCACCAGTGATCCCCGGGAGTCTTTAAACGGCTACACCTTC. This encodes CATSDPRESLNGYTF.

In its sample, this clonotype was seen many times. The chain combines TRBV6-6 with TRBJ2-7, with TRBD1 matching over 11 bases. The ends lost 6 bases at V and 6 bases at J; junction bases unmatched: 10. The CDR3 totals 15 residues. CDR1 and CDR2 (germline): MNHNY, SVGAGI (reference sequence). CDR3 sequence reads: CASRYFGTGGAEQYF. The DNA for the CDR3 is TGTGCCAGCAGATATTTCGGGACAGGGGGAGCCGAGCAGTACTTC.

This clonotype was observed many times. The chain couples TRBV9 to TRBJ2-5; D perhaps matches TRBD2 (6 bases). The germline CDR1 and CDR2 sequences are SGDLS and YYNGEE. The CDR3 sequence is 13 residues long. V was cut by 4 bases and J by 1 base, with 8 bases left in between. The CDR3 nucleotides are TGTGCCAGCAGCCGCGGGACCCAAGAGACCCAGTACTTC. Translated, it gives CASSRGTQETQYF. The full variable domain, its missing parts supplied by reference TRBV9 and TRBJ2-5, is DSGVTQTPKHLITATGQRVTLRCSPRSGDLSVYWYQQSLDQGLQFLIQYYNGEERAKGNILERFSAQQFPDLHSELNLSSLELGDSALYFCASSRGTQETQYFGPGTRLLVL.

The CDR3: CASSAVADEKLFF. CDR3 coding DNA: TGCGCCAGCAGCGCGGTGGCGGATGAAAAACTGTTTTTT. The gene calls are TRBV5-1 and TRBJ1-4; D uncertain. CDR3 length: 13 amino acids. The V end lost 4 bases, the J end lost 6 bases, and 10 bases lay between the germline ends. Germline V gene sequence: CDR1 SGHRS, CDR2 YFSETQ.